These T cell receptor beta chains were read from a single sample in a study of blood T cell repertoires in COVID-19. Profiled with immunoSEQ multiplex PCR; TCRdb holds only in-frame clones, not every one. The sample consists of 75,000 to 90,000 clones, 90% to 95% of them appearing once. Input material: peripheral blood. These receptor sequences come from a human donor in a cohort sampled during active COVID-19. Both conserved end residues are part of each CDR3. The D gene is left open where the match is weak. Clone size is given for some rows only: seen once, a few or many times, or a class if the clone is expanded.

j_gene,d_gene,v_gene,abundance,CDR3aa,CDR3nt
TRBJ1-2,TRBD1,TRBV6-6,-,CASSLQGANGYTF,TGTGCCAGCAGTCTACAGGGGGCGAATGGCTACACCTTC
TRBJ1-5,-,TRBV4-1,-,CASSQGELWGEVFNQPQHF,TGCGCCAGCAGCCAAGGGGAATTGTGGGGGGAGGTCTTCAATCAGCCCCAGCATTTT
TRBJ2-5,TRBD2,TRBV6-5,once,CASSSHLAGQETQYF,TGTGCCAGCAGTTCACACCTAGCGGGGCAAGAGACCCAGTACTTC
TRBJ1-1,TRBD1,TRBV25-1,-,CASSRDRGRYAEAFF,TGTGCCAGCAGCCGGGACAGGGGGAGGTACGCTGAAGCTTTCTTT
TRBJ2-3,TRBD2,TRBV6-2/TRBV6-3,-,CASSYNLRTSGGSWGTDTQYF,TGTGCCAGCAGTTACAATCTCAGGACTAGCGGGGGGTCCTGGGGCACAGATACGCAGTATTTT
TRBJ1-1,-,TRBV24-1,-,CATSDRTKEAFF,TGTGCCACCAGTGACCGTACAAAAGAAGCTTTCTTT
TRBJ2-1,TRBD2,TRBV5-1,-,CASSLASGGYSSYNEQFF,TGCGCCAGCAGCTTGGCTAGCGGGGGGTATAGCTCCTACAATGAGCAGTTCTTC
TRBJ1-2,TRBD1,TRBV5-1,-,CASTDRGLYGYTF,TGCGCCAGCACCGACAGGGGCCTCTATGGCTACACCTTC
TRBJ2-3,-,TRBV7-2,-,CASSTGGGGGGTDTQYF,TGTGCCAGCAGCACTGGCGGAGGGGGGGGCGGCACAGATACGCAGTATTTT
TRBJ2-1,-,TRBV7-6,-,CASSLAATSSYNEQFF,TGTGCCAGCAGCTTAGCCGCCACGAGCTCCTACAATGAGCAGTTCTTC
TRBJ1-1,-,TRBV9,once,CASSVGPVVEAFF,TGTGCCAGCAGCGTAGGTCCAGTCGTTGAAGCTTTCTTT
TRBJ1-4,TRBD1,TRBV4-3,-,CASSQFPTGGNEKLFF,TGCGCCAGCAGCCAATTCCCGACAGGGGGCAATGAAAAACTGTTTTTT
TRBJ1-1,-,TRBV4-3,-,CASSQDVRGTEAFF,TGCGCCAGCAGCCAAGATGTTAGAGGGACTGAAGCTTTCTTT
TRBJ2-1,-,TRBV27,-,CASSLSSSENEQFF,TGTGCCAGCAGTTTAAGTTCTAGCGAGAATGAGCAGTTCTTC
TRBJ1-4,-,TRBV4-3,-,CASSQARDNEKLFF,TGCGCCAGCAGCCAAGCCAGGGATAATGAAAAACTGTTTTTT
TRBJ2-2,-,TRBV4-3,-,CASSPPGRNTGELFF,TGCGCCAGCAGCCCCCCCGGGAGAAACACCGGGGAGCTGTTTTTT
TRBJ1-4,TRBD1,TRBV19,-,CASRGQATNEKLFF,TGTGCCAGTAGGGGACAGGCAACTAATGAAAAACTGTTTTTT
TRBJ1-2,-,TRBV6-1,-,CASSATTGVRVEGYTF,TGTGCCAGCAGTGCCACGACAGGAGTGCGGGTGGAAGGCTACACCTTC
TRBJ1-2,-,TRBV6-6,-,CASSYGWQGPTGYTF,TGTGCCAGCAGTTATGGGTGGCAGGGGCCTACGGGCTACACCTTC
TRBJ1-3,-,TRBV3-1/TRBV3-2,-,CASSQSANTIYF,TGTGCCAGCAGCCAGTCAGCGAACACCATATATTTT
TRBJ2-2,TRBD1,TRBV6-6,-,CASSLTGVGGELFF,TGTGCCAGCAGTCTTACAGGGGTTGGCGGGGAGCTGTTTTTT
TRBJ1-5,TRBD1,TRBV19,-,CASSIARTGDQPQHF,TGTGCCAGTAGTATAGCCCGGACAGGGGACCAGCCCCAGCATTTT
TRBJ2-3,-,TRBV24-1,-,CATSDPSREHGTDTQYF,TGTGCCACCAGTGATCCGAGCCGGGAACATGGGACAGATACGCAGTATTTT
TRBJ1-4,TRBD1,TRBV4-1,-,CASSQTGGDEKLFF,TGCGCCAGCAGCCAAACAGGGGGCGATGAAAAACTGTTTTTT
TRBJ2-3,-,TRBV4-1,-,CASSLLTPDTQYF,TGCGCCAGCAGCCTACTGACACCAGATACGCAGTATTTT
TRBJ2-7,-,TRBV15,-,CATSRAGESYEQYF,TGTGCCACCAGCAGAGCGGGGGAGAGCTACGAGCAGTACTTC
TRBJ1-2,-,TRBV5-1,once,CASSLEGDYGYTF,TGCGCCAGCAGCTTGGAAGGGGACTATGGCTACACCTTC
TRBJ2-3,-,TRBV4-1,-,CASSQAEWSASTDTQYF,TGCGCCAGCAGCCAGGCTGAGTGGAGCGCTAGCACAGATACGCAGTATTTT
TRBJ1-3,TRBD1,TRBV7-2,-,CASSERQGAPSGNTIYF,TGTGCCAGCAGCGAAAGACAGGGGGCTCCCTCTGGAAACACCATATATTTT
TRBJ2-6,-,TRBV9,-,CASSVDRQTGANVLTF,TGTGCCAGCAGCGTAGATCGCCAGACTGGGGCCAACGTCCTGACTTTC
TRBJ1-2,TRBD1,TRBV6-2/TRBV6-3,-,CASSSAGGVGTGYTF,TGTGCCAGCAGCTCTGCAGGGGGCGTCGGAACGGGCTACACCTTC
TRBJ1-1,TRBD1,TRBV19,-,CASTGQGALGNTEAFF,TGTGCCAGTACGGGACAGGGGGCGCTTGGAAACACTGAAGCTTTCTTT